The rows below give T cell receptor beta chains drawn from one sample of a study of T-cell reconstitution after alpha-beta-depleted transplantation in children. TCRdb re-called the PCR reads with MiXCR, one entry per CDR3 protein. The sample has roughly 570,000 distinct CDR3 sequences, 20% to 30% seen once; the top ten hold just over 35%. Sequencing was performed on PBMCs, taken before TCRalphabeta/CD19-depleted stem cell transplant. These receptors were collected from a boy younger than two with Wiskott-Aldrich syndrome, due to receive a stem cell transplant. CDR3s include the opening cysteine and the closing phenylalanine or tryptophan. The D gene is left open where the match is weak. The listing skips clone size in some rows; elsewhere it reads once, few, many or a size class.

>TRBJ1-1|12|few|-|TRBV10-3
TGTGCCATCAGTGAACAGACCACTGAAGCTTTCTTT
CAISEQTTEAFF
>TRBJ2-7|14|-|-|TRBV5-1
TGCGCCAGCACCCGGGGGTCGAGCTCCTACGAGCAGTACTTC
CASTRGSSSYEQYF
>TRBJ2-3|17|many|TRBD2|TRBV5-1
TGCGCCAGCAGCTTGGTGGGACTAGCGGGAGTAGCAGATACGCAGTATTTT
CASSLVGLAGVADTQYF
>TRBJ1-1|14|-|-|TRBV6-1
TGTGCCAGCACCTACCTTAGGGGAACCACTGAAGCTTTCTTT
CASTYLRGTTEAFF
>TRBJ2-7|16|few|TRBD1|TRBV12-5
TGTGCTAGTGGTTTGGTACAGGGGCTCTCTACCTACGAGCAGTACTTC
CASGLVQGLSTYEQYF
>TRBJ2-7|14|few|-|TRBV20-1
TGCAGTGCTAGTGGGCTAGCTGAGAACTACGAGCAGTACTTC
CSASGLAENYEQYF
>TRBJ2-1|13|-|-|TRBV5-1
TGCGCCAGCAGCCCCCTGAGTAGAGGGAGGCAGTTCTTC
CASSPLSRGRQFF
>TRBJ2-3|17|-|TRBD2|TRBV10-1
TGCGCCAGCGCATTCTTCTCTAGCGGGAGTTCGGGCGATACGCAGTATTTT
CASAFFSSGSSGDTQYF
>TRBJ1-4|15|-|-|TRBV28
TGTGCCAGCAGTTTCCCGACAGGAGTTAATGAAAAACTGTTTTTT
CASSFPTGVNEKLFF
>TRBJ2-7|16|-|TRBD2|TRBV6-1
TGTGCCAGCAGTGAAAACGCCGGGACTACCATCTACGAGCAGTACTTC
CASSENAGTTIYEQYF
>TRBJ2-2|15|-|-|TRBV6-1
TGTGCCAGCAGGCCCAGCAGGGGAAACACCGGGGAGCTGTTTTTT
CASRPSRGNTGELFF
>TRBJ2-1|15|-|-|TRBV5-1
TGCGCCAGCAGCTTGGGGGCAGGTCTAAACAATGAGCAGTTCTTC
CASSLGAGLNNEQFF
>TRBJ2-2|17|-|-|TRBV4-1
TGCGCCAGCAGCCAAGATTTTCAGAGCGCGAACACCGGGGAGCTGTTTTTT
CASSQDFQSANTGELFF
>TRBJ2-1|14|few|-|TRBV7-2
TGTGCCAGCAGCTTGAGCTCCGGACTCCCTGAGCAGTTCTTC
CASSLSSGLPEQFF